These 4 T cell receptor beta chains share one sample of origin, sequenced in a study of T cells after yellow fever vaccination. Via MiXCR, TCRdb re-called the 5' RACE reads, giving one row per CDR3 protein. The sample has hundreds of thousands of distinct CDR3 sequences, roughly an eighth seen once. This sample comprised PBMCs, obtained on the day of the yellow fever booster vaccination. Receptors were obtained from a man younger than 45 who received the YFV17D yellow fever vaccine.

The chain links TRBV7-7 to TRBJ2-5, with no clear D. The CDR3 consists of 14 residues. The germline V gene encodes CDR1 SSHAT and CDR2 FNYEAQ (reference sequence). V shed 9 bases and J shed 5 bases, with 19 bases lying between them. This chain's CDR3 is CASSAQRGVETQYF. As DNA, the CDR3 is TGTGCCAGTTCGGCCCAGCGAGGCGTGGAGACCCAGTACTTC.

This chain links TRBV7-9 with TRBJ1-3; D gene ambiguous. V was clipped by 1 base and J by 4 bases, with 11 bases between them. In germline, CDR1 is SEHNR, CDR2 FQNEAQ (reference sequence). The CDR3 is 15 amino acids. CDR3: CASSLDGALGNTIYF. CDR3 in DNA: TGTGCCAGCAGCTTAGACGGCGCACTCGGAAACACCATATATTTT.

This clonotype came up a few times. The germline gene is not matched at one end of the junction; a read error may be the cause. The chain joins TRBV7-2 to TRBJ2-5, with no clear D. The germline gives CDR1 SGHTA, CDR2 FQGNSA. The CDR3 is made up of 13 amino acids. CDR3 in amino acids: CASSPVPGARSDF. The CDR3 DNA sequence: TGTGCCAGCAGCCCGGTCCCAGGAGCCCGTTCGGACTTC. The variable domain in full, completed from reference TRBV7-2 and TRBJ2-5, reads GAGVSQSPSNKVTEKGKDVELRCDPISGHTALYWYRQSLGQGLEFLIYFQGNSAPDKSGLPSDRFSAERTGGSVSTLTIQRTQQEDSAVYLCASSPVPGARSDFGPGTRLLVL.

The table lists this clonotype with many counts. The rearrangement joins TRBV7-9 to TRBJ1-2; D ambiguous. CDR3 length: 13 residues. Trimming pared 7 bases from V and 4 bases from J, leaving 13 bases between. From germline, CDR1 is SEHNR and CDR2 FQNEAQ (reference sequence). The CDR3 bases are TGTGCCAGCACCCCCCCCCAATCCTATGGCTACACCTTC. Translation: CASTPPQSYGYTF.